This T cell receptor (beta chain) was profiled in a study of cytomegalovirus exposure and HLA in healthy donors. The PCR used 60 Vbeta and 13 Jbeta primers. Assay used: immunoSEQ multiplex PCR; TCRdb lists only in-frame clones, some missing. This table holds 200,000 or so clones, approximately 78% found once. CDR3 length: 16 residues. Trimming at V came to 5 bases and at J to 4 bases, leaving 9 bases not matched to a gene. The germline gives CDR1 MDHEN, CDR2 SYDVKM. Sequencing was performed on PBMCs. The TCR originated in a woman between 50 and 59 years old in good health and CMV-seropositive. This sequence joins TRBV28 and TRBJ2-2; 8 bases are shared with TRBD1. The CDR3 sequence: CASSTPGQEFTGELFF. DNA for the CDR3: TGTGCCAGCAGTACACCGGGACAGGAATTCACCGGGGAGCTGTTTTTT.